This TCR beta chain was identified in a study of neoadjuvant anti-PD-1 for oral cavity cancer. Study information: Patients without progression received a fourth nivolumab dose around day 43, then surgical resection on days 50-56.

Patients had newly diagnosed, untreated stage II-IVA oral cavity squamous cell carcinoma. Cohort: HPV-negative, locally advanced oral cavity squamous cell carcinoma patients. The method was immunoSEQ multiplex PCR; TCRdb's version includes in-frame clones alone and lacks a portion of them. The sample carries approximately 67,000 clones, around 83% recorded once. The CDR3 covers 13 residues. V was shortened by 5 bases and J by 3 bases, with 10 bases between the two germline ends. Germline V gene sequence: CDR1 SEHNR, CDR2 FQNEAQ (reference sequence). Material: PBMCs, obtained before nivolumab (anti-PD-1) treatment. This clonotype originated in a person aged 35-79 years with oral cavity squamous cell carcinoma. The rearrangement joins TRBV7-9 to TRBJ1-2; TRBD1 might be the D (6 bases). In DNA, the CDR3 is TGTGCCAGCAGCCTACAGGGAGACTATGGCTACACCTTC. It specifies CASSLQGDYGYTF. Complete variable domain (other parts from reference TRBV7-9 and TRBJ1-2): DTGVSQNPRHKITKRGQNVTFRCDPISEHNRLYWYRQTLGQGPEFLTYFQNEAQLEKSRLLSDRFSAERPKGSFSTLEIQRTEQGDSAMYLCASSLQGDYGYTFGSGTRLTVV.